The rows below give T cell receptor beta chains drawn from one sample of a study of vaccination and CD4 T cells after COVID-19. TCRdb analysed the PCR reads with MiXCR anew, one entry per CDR3 protein. This table holds about 18,000 distinct CDR3 sequences, 55% to 65% found once. The sample was CD4+ T cells from blood, taken after SARS-CoV-2 vaccination. The receptors originated from a human donor who had recovered from COVID-19. CDR3s include the opening cysteine and the closing phenylalanine or tryptophan. Each record gives: V gene, clone size, J gene, D gene, CDR3 DNA, CDR3 protein. The D gene is left open where the match is weak. Size is stated for part of the rows, as once, few or many counts, or as a class when the clone is expanded.

TRBV10-3	NA	TRBJ1-2	NA	TGTGCCATCAGTGACAGCAACTATGGCTACACCTTC	CAISDSNYGYTF
TRBV20-1	few	TRBJ1-2	NA	TGCAGTGCTACCGACAAGAACTATGGCTACACCTTC	CSATDKNYGYTF
TRBV20-1	NA	TRBJ2-7	NA	TGCAGTGCTAGGCGGACCTCCTACGAGCAGTACTTC	CSARRTSYEQYF
TRBV6-2/TRBV6-3	NA	TRBJ2-5	NA	TGTGCCAGCAGCTACGACCCAAGGACTGGGGCCGAAGAGACCCAGTACTTC	CASSYDPRTGAEETQYF
TRBV30	NA	TRBJ1-5	NA	TGTGCCTGGAGTGAGGGGGGCAATCAGCCCCAGCATTTT	CAWSEGGNQPQHF
TRBV6-1	NA	TRBJ2-5	TRBD1	TGTGCCAGCGGGACAGGGGGAGAGACCCAGTACTTC	CASGTGGETQYF
TRBV20-1	NA	TRBJ2-5	TRBD2	TGCAGTGCGCAGGGCGGGGCTAGCGGGCTCCAAGAGACCCAGTACTTC	CSAQGGASGLQETQYF
TRBV6-1	NA	TRBJ2-1	TRBD2	TGTGCCAGCAGCCCCCCTGTAGCTAGCGGAGCGTGGCAGTTCTTC	CASSPPVASGAWQFF
TRBV20-1	NA	TRBJ2-7	TRBD2	TGCAGTGCTTCGGGACTAGCGGTGACCTACGAGCAGTACTTC	CSASGLAVTYEQYF
TRBV7-8	NA	TRBJ2-7	NA	TGTGCCAGCAGCTTAGGATCAGATCAGTACGAGCAGTACTTC	CASSLGSDQYEQYF
TRBV4-1	NA	TRBJ2-3	NA	TGCGCCAGCAGCCTGGCCGAGTATTTT	CASSLAEYF
TRBV20-1	NA	TRBJ2-1	TRBD2	TGCAGTGCAATTCTACCGGGACTAGCGGGAGGCAGCGTGGACAATGAGCAGTTCTTC	CSAILPGLAGGSVDNEQFF
TRBV10-3	NA	TRBJ1-5	NA	TGTGCCATCAGCGGGAGTTGGGCTCAGCCCCAGCATTTT	CAISGSWAQPQHF
TRBV20-1	NA	TRBJ2-1	TRBD2	TGCAGTGCTAGGGGGCTGGTAGCGGGTGGAAACAATGAGCAGTTCTTC	CSARGLVAGGNNEQFF
TRBV2	NA	TRBJ2-5	NA	TGTGCCAGCAGTGTGTCGCAGTCTGGAGAGACCCAGTACTTC	CASSVSQSGETQYF
TRBV27	NA	TRBJ1-5	NA	TGTGCCAGCAGGGACCTCTTCGGGGGTCAGCCCCAGCATTTT	CASRDLFGGQPQHF
TRBV5-6	NA	TRBJ1-2	TRBD1	TGTGCCAGCAGCTTGGGCAGGGGGAACTATGGCTACACCTTC	CASSLGRGNYGYTF
TRBV7-9	NA	TRBJ2-5	TRBD2	TGTGCCAGCAGCGACCGACTAGCGGGAGAGACCCAGTACTTC	CASSDRLAGETQYF
TRBV11-2	NA	TRBJ2-3	NA	TGTGCCAGCAGCTTACGTTTCCAGGGAGTAGGTACGCAGTATTTT	CASSLRFQGVGTQYF
TRBV12-3/TRBV12-4	NA	TRBJ2-7	NA	TGTGCCAGCAGTTTTTGGGCAGCCGATTACGAGCAGTACTTC	CASSFWAADYEQYF
TRBV20-1	NA	TRBJ2-4	NA	TGCAGTGCTAGAGGTGTAGCCAAAAACATTCAGTACTTC	CSARGVAKNIQYF
TRBV30	NA	TRBJ2-7	NA	TGTGCCTGGAGCCAGACAGGTAACGGCGAGCAGTACTTC	CAWSQTGNGEQYF
TRBV6-1	NA	TRBJ1-4	TRBD1	TGTGCCAGCAGTGATACAGGGGCGAGTAATGAAAAACTGTTTTTT	CASSDTGASNEKLFF
TRBV20-1	few	TRBJ2-3	TRBD2	TGCAGTGCTATAAGACTAGCGGGCCCCAATACGCAGTATTTT	CSAIRLAGPNTQYF
TRBV9	NA	TRBJ1-6	NA	TGTGCCAGCAGCGTATTACTGGAGGATTCACCCCTCCACTTT	CASSVLLEDSPLHF
TRBV7-8	NA	TRBJ2-5	TRBD1	TGTGCCAGCAGCCCATACACCTCGACAGGGCTGGAGACCCAGTACTTC	CASSPYTSTGLETQYF
TRBV7-6	NA	TRBJ2-5	NA	TGTGCCAGCAGCTCACTGGTCCAAGAGACCCAGTACTTC	CASSSLVQETQYF
TRBV20-1	NA	TRBJ1-6	TRBD1	TGCAGTGCTAGATGGAGGCAGACAGGGCTTGGCAGTTCGAATTCACCCCTCCACTTT	CSARWRQTGLGSSNSPLHF